Listed below are T cell receptor beta chains from one sample, sequenced in a study of T cell repertoires in cytomegalovirus infection. The antigens these receptors bind are not known. TCRdb redid the calling of the reads with MiXCR, one entry per CDR3 protein. Among some 940,000 distinct CDR3 sequences, around 32% were seen once, and the ten largest hold over 12%. The starting material was cultured CD8+ T cells from PBMCs, obtained from culture after CMV antigen stimulation. Every receptor here comes from a human donor in good health (CMV status not recorded). Some clones in this sample may be carry-over from other donors' samples. CDR3s include the opening cysteine and the closing phenylalanine or tryptophan. The D gene is left open where the match is weak. Size is omitted from some rows. Given values are once, few, many or a class for expanded clones.

TRBJ2-3,-,-,TRBV9,CASNDGGFYTDTQYF,TGTGCCAGCAACGATGGGGGCTTCTACACAGATACGCAGTATTTT
TRBJ2-1,-,-,TRBV6-1,CASYGEYNEQFF,TGTGCCTCCTACGGAGAATACAATGAGCAGTTCTTC
TRBJ2-3,-,few,TRBV5-5,CASSLGELETADTQYF,TGTGCCAGCAGCTTGGGGGAACTAGAAACGGCAGATACGCAGTATTTT
TRBJ1-1,-,few,TRBV12-3/TRBV12-4,CASRLGSSTEAFF,TGTGCCAGCAGACTAGGTTCCAGCACTGAAGCTTTCTTT
TRBJ1-3,-,-,TRBV6-5,CASSYSYGTPGNTIYF,TGTGCCAGCAGTTACTCGTACGGGACGCCTGGAAACACCATATATTTT
TRBJ1-5,-,-,TRBV6-1,CASSESGGYQPQHF,TGTGCCAGCAGTGAATCGGGGGGGTATCAGCCCCAGCATTTT
TRBJ1-1,-,-,TRBV12-5,CASGLGLVNTEAFF,TGTGCTAGTGGTTTAGGGCTCGTGAACACTGAAGCTTTCTTT
TRBJ2-1,TRBD2,many,TRBV4-1,CASSPSGGSYNEQFF,TGTGCCAGCAGCCCTTCGGGGGGATCCTACAATGAGCAGTTCTTC
TRBJ1-2,-,few,TRBV2,CASTLPGSGTYGYTF,TGTGCCAGCACTTTACCCGGGTCAGGGACCTATGGCTACACCTTC
TRBJ2-2,-,few,TRBV29-1,CSGRNANTGELFF,TGCAGCGGACGAAACGCGAACACCGGGGAGCTGTTTTTT
TRBJ1-5,-,few,TRBV7-6,CASSLAADEEGGEQPQHF,TGTGCCAGCAGCTTAGCGGCGGACGAGGAGGGGGGGGAGCAGCCCCAGCATTTT
TRBJ2-1,-,-,TRBV19,CASTWGGGNEQFF,TGTGCCAGTACCTGGGGAGGCGGCAATGAGCAGTTCTTC
TRBJ2-7,-,few,TRBV6-1,CASSEASPREQYF,TGTGCCAGCAGTGAAGCGAGCCCTCGTGAGCAGTACTTC
TRBJ2-5,-,-,TRBV5-1,CASSPGGVLETQYF,TGCGCCAGCAGCCCCGGAGGGGTATTGGAGACCCAGTACTTC
TRBJ1-2,-,-,TRBV12-3/TRBV12-4,CASSPSVVANYGYTF,TGTGCCAGCAGCCCTTCCGTCGTAGCTAACTATGGCTACACCTTC
TRBJ1-1,TRBD1,few,TRBV28,CASRDRGQGASEAFF,TGTGCCAGCAGAGACCGCGGGCAGGGGGCGTCAGAAGCTTTCTTT